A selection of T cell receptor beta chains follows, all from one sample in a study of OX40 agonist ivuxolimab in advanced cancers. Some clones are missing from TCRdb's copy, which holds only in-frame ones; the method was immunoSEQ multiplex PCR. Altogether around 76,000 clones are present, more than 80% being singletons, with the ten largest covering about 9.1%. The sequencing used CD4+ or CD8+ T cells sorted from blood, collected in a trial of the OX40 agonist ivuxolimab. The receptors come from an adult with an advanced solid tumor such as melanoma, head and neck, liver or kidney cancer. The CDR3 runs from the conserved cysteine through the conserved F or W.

cdr3_aa: CAISEASGGPGANVLTF
v_call: TRBV10-3

cdr3_aa: CASSPGGYEQYF
v_call: TRBV7-9

cdr3_aa: CASVDTGAYNEQFF
v_call: TRBV5-1

cdr3_aa: CASRPRFSGYEQYF
v_call: TRBV6-6

cdr3_aa: CASSETQGAIQYF
v_call: TRBV10-1

cdr3_aa: CASSYVGDYEQYF
v_call: TRBV6-5

cdr3_aa: CASSTWTDTGELFF
v_call: TRBV19

cdr3_aa: CASSPTVNTEAFF
v_call: TRBV7-9

cdr3_aa: CASSTPGGNYGYTF
v_call: TRBV19

cdr3_aa: CASSLAGNPNYEQYF
v_call: TRBV11-3

cdr3_aa: CASSLMLSDTQYF
v_call: TRBV7-2

cdr3_aa: CASSLDMDTEAFF
v_call: TRBV11-2

cdr3_aa: CSVDAGGRETQYF
v_call: TRBV29-1

cdr3_aa: CATSRARDYEQYF
v_call: TRBV15

cdr3_aa: CASSKSSGHSGETQYF
v_call: TRBV21-1

cdr3_aa: CASRRRTGADYEQYF
v_call: TRBV5-1

cdr3_aa: CASSPLTSSYEQFF
v_call: TRBV9

cdr3_aa: CASSPPLAGGLHEQFF
v_call: TRBV18

cdr3_aa: CASSYQPNSGNTIYF
v_call: TRBV6-5

cdr3_aa: CAISAAVETYNEQFF
v_call: TRBV10-3

cdr3_aa: CASKGYTDTQYF
v_call: TRBV28

cdr3_aa: CASSYRANTDTQYF
v_call: TRBV27

cdr3_aa: CASFFPGWTYEQYF
v_call: TRBV2

cdr3_aa: CASSWAGTGQDEQYF
v_call: TRBV6-5

cdr3_aa: CASSDNSGANVLTF
v_call: TRBV2

cdr3_aa: CASSRPASGRAGMEQYF
v_call: TRBV4-1

cdr3_aa: CASSTDQVFSEQYF
v_call: TRBV19

cdr3_aa: CATSTSPGSTEAFF
v_call: TRBV15

cdr3_aa: CASSQGLAGGAGELFF
v_call: TRBV2

cdr3_aa: CASSLTTGGAVDTQYF
v_call: TRBV7-9

cdr3_aa: CASSLDLGRLETQYF
v_call: TRBV11-2

cdr3_aa: CASSRRFAGTERYNEQFF
v_call: TRBV5-1

cdr3_aa: CASSAQTHGGTDTQYF
v_call: TRBV19

cdr3_aa: CASSPEGGRGLGNTIYF
v_call: TRBV28

cdr3_aa: CASSVGQGATDTQYF
v_call: TRBV9

cdr3_aa: CSAPGSGGVNEQFF
v_call: TRBV29-1

cdr3_aa: CASSLPAGGSYEQYF
v_call: TRBV28

cdr3_aa: CASRAQLASTDTQYF
v_call: TRBV2

cdr3_aa: CASSEGYEQYF
v_call: TRBV19

cdr3_aa: CASSLGTSGYNEQFF
v_call: TRBV7-2

cdr3_aa: CASRGNTGELFF
v_call: TRBV25-1

cdr3_aa: CASSLGLGSGRAYNEQFF
v_call: TRBV5-6

cdr3_aa: CASSDGVLETLETQYF
v_call: TRBV6-1

cdr3_aa: CASKREWNTEAFF
v_call: TRBV7-2

cdr3_aa: CSVDLSGSGELFF
v_call: TRBV29-1

cdr3_aa: CSVTGPGVGETQYF
v_call: TRBV29-1

cdr3_aa: CASRARDTAYEQYF
v_call: TRBV6-5

cdr3_aa: CASSSLFAAQNTEAFF
v_call: TRBV7-2

cdr3_aa: CASSLAGGAVETQYF
v_call: TRBV5-1

cdr3_aa: CASRTGNSPLHF
v_call: TRBV6-5

cdr3_aa: CASRPLGTGGRIYGYTF
v_call: TRBV27

cdr3_aa: CASSRSRNQPQHF
v_call: TRBV28

cdr3_aa: CASSISGRAVPTQYF
v_call: TRBV19

cdr3_aa: CASSGIGLTNYGYTF
v_call: TRBV13

cdr3_aa: CTSSHGVAGLGRTEQYF
v_call: TRBV1

cdr3_aa: CASSLTGALNQPQHF
v_call: TRBV5-1